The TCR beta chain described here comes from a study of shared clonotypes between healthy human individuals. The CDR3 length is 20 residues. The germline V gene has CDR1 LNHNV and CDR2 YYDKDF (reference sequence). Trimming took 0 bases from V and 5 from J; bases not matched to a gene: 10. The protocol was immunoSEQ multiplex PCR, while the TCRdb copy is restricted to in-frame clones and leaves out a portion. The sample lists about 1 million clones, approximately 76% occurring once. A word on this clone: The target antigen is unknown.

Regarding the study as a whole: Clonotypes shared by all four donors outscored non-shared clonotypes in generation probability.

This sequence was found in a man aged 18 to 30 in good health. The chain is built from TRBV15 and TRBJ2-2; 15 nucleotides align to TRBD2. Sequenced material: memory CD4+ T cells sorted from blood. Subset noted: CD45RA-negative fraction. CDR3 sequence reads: CATSREDPGLAGGRTGELFF. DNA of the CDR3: TGTGCCACCAGCAGAGAGGATCCGGGACTAGCGGGAGGTCGGACCGGGGAGCTGTTTTTT.